This T cell receptor beta chain was sequenced in a study of CD8 T cells in ankylosing spondylitis. Per the germline V gene, CDR1 is KGHDR and CDR2 is SFDVKD. The V end lost 4 bases, the J end lost 6 bases, and 21 bases lay between the germline ends. The CDR3 contains 17 residues. Many counts were recorded for this clonotype. Antigen specificity is unknown. Study-wide findings and caveats: The authors reported significant enrichment of disease-linked clones in matched ankylosing spondylitis synovial fluid. Both synovial fluid and blood in reactive arthritis had previously been reported to carry some motif variants. A TCR beta motif of about 8 highly homologous variants appeared characteristic of ankylosing spondylitis blood.

Each CDR3 protein gets one entry after TCRdb re-called the 5' RACE reads with MiXCR. The data hold 30,000 to 45,000 distinct CDR3 sequences, with approximately 11% observed a single time. The origin of this receptor is a male donor with ankylosing spondylitis. The specimen sequenced was synovial fluid, either unsorted or a sorted T cell fraction (not recorded which). The chain has TRBV24-1 and TRBJ2-1; D is perhaps TRBD1 or TRBD2 (5 bases each). This CDR3 reads CATSDTQTGTRLNEQFF. DNA for the CDR3: TGTGCCACCAGTGACACCCAAACCGGGACCAGGCTCAATGAGCAGTTCTTC.